Below, 31 T cell receptor beta chains from the same sample are listed, as sequenced in a study of cytomegalovirus exposure and HLA in healthy donors. Primers for the PCR totalled 60 Vbeta and 13 Jbeta. Libraries were prepared by immunoSEQ multiplex PCR; TCRdb keeps only in-frame clonotypes and omits some of them. The profile covers around 65,000 clones, with approximately 74% appearing a single time and 17% taken by the ten largest. Sequences were obtained from PBMCs. The receptors derive from a man between 40 and 49 years old in good health and CMV-seropositive.

V is TRBV9 and J is TRBJ2-3; D may be TRBD1 (6 bases). The CDR3 sequence is 13 residues long. The germline gives CDR1 SGDLS, CDR2 YYNGEE. Trimming shortened V by 4 bases and J by 4 bases, and 10 bases separated the two germline ends. CDR3 bases: TGTGCCAGCAGCCCCCGGACAGCAGATACGCAGTATTTT. Residues: CASSPRTADTQYF.

The J gene is TRBJ2-3, the V gene TRBV10-3; D is uncertain. CDR3 length: 14 amino acids. V lost 3 bases and J lost 4, with 11 bases in between. CDR1 and CDR2 (germline): ENHRY, SYGVKD. This chain's CDR3 is CAISDAPTADTQYF. The CDR3 region has the DNA TGTGCCATCAGTGACGCCCCCACGGCAGATACGCAGTATTTT.

Concerning this clone itself: Other DNA sequences in this specimen translate into the identical CDR3. The V and J genes are TRBV29-1 and TRBJ1-2, with D possibly matching TRBD1 (6 bases). Trimming took off 0 bases at V and 2 bases at J, with 13 bases between the two ends. The CDR3 has 15 residues. Looked up from germline, CDR1 is SQVTM and CDR2 is ANQGSEA. CDR3 residues: CSVEDMRGSNYGYTF. The CDR3 DNA reads TGCAGCGTTGAAGATATGAGGGGGTCCAACTATGGCTACACCTTC.

This sequence joins TRBV5-1 and TRBJ2-5; 11 bases fit TRBD1. V was pared by 4 bases and J by 3 bases, with 8 bases of the junction left unmatched. CDR3 size: 16 residues. Germline V gene lookup returns CDR1 SGHRS and CDR2 YFSETQ. CDR3 DNA sequence: TGCGCCAGCAGCCCCGGACAGGGGGCGCTAAAAGAGACCCAGTACTTC. Translating gives CASSPGQGALKETQYF.

The chain carries TRBV7-8 and TRBJ2-7; the D gene is possibly TRBD1 (6 bases). Trimming left V 4 bases short and J 2 bases short, with 12 bases between. Germline assignment: CDR1 SGHVS and CDR2 FQNEAQ. The CDR3 is 14 amino acids. This CDR3 reads CASSSTGRAYEQYF. As DNA, the CDR3 is TGTGCCAGCAGCTCTACAGGGCGGGCCTACGAGCAGTACTTC. Filled out from reference TRBV7-8 and TRBJ2-7, the complete variable domain reads GAGVSQSPRYKVAKRGQDVALRCDPISGHVSLFWYQQALGQGPEFLTYFQNEAQLDKSGLPSDRFFAERPEGSVSTLKIQRTQQEDSAVYLCASSSTGRAYEQYFGPGTRLTVT.

The chain carries TRBV11-2 and TRBJ2-6; maybe TRBD2 (7 bases). The germline V and J ends were trimmed by 4 bases and 3 bases, with 16 bases remaining between them. Germline V gene lookup returns CDR1 SGHAT and CDR2 FQNNGV. CDR3 length: 17 amino acids. CDR3 nucleotide sequence: TGTGCCAGCAGCTACCGGTGGGGGGGCGTTGGGGCCAACGTCCTGACTTTC. Encoded protein: CASSYRWGGVGANVLTF.

V is TRBV5-1 and J is TRBJ2-5; D may be TRBD2 (6 bases). V was cut by 4 bases and J by 3 bases, with 16 bases left in between. The CDR3 runs to 15 residues. Germline V gene lookup returns CDR1 SGHRS and CDR2 YFSETQ. CDR3 DNA: TGCGCCAGCAGCCCGGAGGGCGGGCTCAAAGAGACCCAGTACTTC. This encodes CASSPEGGLKETQYF.

The genes are TRBV5-1 and TRBJ2-7, with D possibly TRBD1 on 5 matching bases. V gave up 7 bases and J gave up 7 bases, with 15 bases separating them. This CDR3 comprises 12 residues. The germline gives CDR1 SGHRS, CDR2 YFSETQ. CDR3 protein: CASVGLGSEQYF. Written as DNA, the CDR3 is TGCGCCAGCGTGGGGCTAGGAAGTGAGCAGTACTTC.

This chain uses TRBV27 with TRBJ1-6, with 9 bases aligning to TRBD1. Germline lookup yields CDR1 MNHEY and CDR2 SMNVEV (reference sequence). The J segment lost 5 bases and the V segment lost 4 bases, leaving 12 bases of the junction unmatched. CDR3 size: 18 residues. The DNA of the CDR3 is TGTGCCAGCAGTTCAGGGACAGGGAAGAAATTTAATAATTCACCCCTCCACTTT. Translated: CASSSGTGKKFNNSPLHF.

Comment on this clone: Other nucleotide sequences from this sample produce the same CDR3. V is TRBV10-2 and J is TRBJ1-5; the D is unclear. The CDR3 has 13 residues. Germline CDR1 WSHSY, CDR2 SAAADI. Trimming shortened V by 3 bases and J by 2 bases, and 5 bases separated the two germline ends. For the CDR3, the DNA is TGCGCCAGCAGTGAAACTGGCAATCAGCCCCAGCATTTT. This sequence encodes CASSETGNQPQHF.

The chain recombines TRBV6-6 with TRBJ1-1; D is possibly TRBD1 (5 bases). CDR1 is MNHNY and CDR2 is SVGAGI in the germline V gene (reference sequence). The CDR3 contains 13 residues. The V gene lost 2 bases and the J gene lost 8 bases, with 12 bases spanning the gap. Written as DNA, the CDR3 is TGTGCCAGCAGTTACGTACAGGTTGACGAAGCTTTCTTT. This translates into CASSYVQVDEAFF.

The rearrangement links TRBV12-5 to TRBJ1-5, with D unclear. CDR1 LGHNT and CDR2 FRNRAP come from the germline V gene. The CDR3 has 14 residues. The V end lost 5 bases, the J end lost 4 bases, and 12 bases lay between the germline ends. This CDR3 is CASGDGRDNQPQHF. The CDR3 bases are TGTGCTAGTGGTGACGGGAGGGATAATCAGCCCCAGCATTTT.

The rearrangement uses TRBV25-1 and TRBJ2-2, with TRBD2 matching 8 bases. Germline V CDR1 and CDR2: MGHDK, SYGVNS. V shed 1 base and J 4 bases; nucleotides not matched to a gene: 8. The length of the CDR3 is 17 residues. CDR3 protein: CASSESFSGIVTGELFF. In nucleotides, the CDR3 is TGTGCCAGCAGTGAATCTTTTAGCGGGATAGTCACCGGGGAGCTGTTTTTT.

The V call is TRBV5-1, the J call TRBJ1-2; maybe TRBD1 (5 bases). Deletions cut 0 bases from V and 3 bases from J, with 9 bases between. The CDR3 sequence is 14 residues long. Looked up from germline, CDR1 is SGHRS and CDR2 is YFSETQ. CDR3 nucleotide sequence: TGCGCCAGCAGCTTGGAGGGGCCGGACTATGGCTACACCTTC. Translating it yields CASSLEGPDYGYTF.

About this clone: An end of the junction differs from the germline gene, which may be a read error. The chain couples TRBV9 to TRBJ2-3, with 9 bases identical to TRBD2. The V gene's germline CDR1 is SGDLS and CDR2 YYNGEE. This CDR3 spans 15 amino acids. The CDR3 loop reads CASGIVAGATDTRYF. For the CDR3, the DNA is TGTGCCAGCGGGATAGTAGCGGGGGCCACAGATACGCGGTATTTT.

J is TRBJ2-2 and V is TRBV27; tentatively, D is TRBD2 (5 bases). V gave up 5 bases and J gave up 4 bases, with 14 bases separating them. Germline values: CDR1 MNHEY, CDR2 SMNVEV (reference sequence). The CDR3 consists of 15 residues. Here the CDR3 DNA reads TGTGCCAGCAGTCAAAATAGCGTTGGCACCGGGGAGCTGTTTTTT. Protein sequence: CASSQNSVGTGELFF.

The chain uses TRBV4-1 and TRBJ2-3; TRBD2 aligns across 10 bases. Germline V gene lookup returns CDR1 MGHRA and CDR2 YSYEKL. CDR3 length: 14 residues. Germline trimming cut 4 bases from V and 4 bases from J; bases unmatched to any gene: 2. The CDR3 bases are TGCGCCAGCAGCCCAGCGGGGGGGCCAGATACGCAGTATTTT. Translation gives CASSPAGGPDTQYF.

The rearrangement uses TRBV29-1 and TRBJ2-1; TRBD1 agrees at 10 bases. The CDR3 consists of 18 residues. With V trimmed by 6 bases and J by 0 bases, 14 bases remained unmatched. The germline V gene encodes CDR1 SQVTM and CDR2 ANQGSEA. The CDR3 DNA is TGCAGCGTGCCCCCCCGGGACAGGGGCATTAGCTCCTACAATGAGCAGTTCTTC. Translation: CSVPPRDRGISSYNEQFF.

J is TRBJ2-3 and V is TRBV2; D uncertain. Germline V lookup: CDR1 SNHLY, CDR2 FYNNEI. Trimming pared 9 bases from V and 0 bases from J, leaving 10 bases between. The length of the CDR3 is 13 residues. The DNA for the CDR3 is TGTGCCAGTAGATGGGCAAGCACAGATACGCAGTATTTT. It encodes CASRWASTDTQYF.

This rearrangement joins TRBV15 to TRBJ1-4; 7 positions match TRBD1. Unmatched junction bases numbered 4, after V lost 2 bases and J lost 4 bases. CDR3 length: 15 residues. Germline-derived CDR1 and CDR2 are LNHNV and YYDKDF (reference sequence). The CDR3 is CATSRSGTDNEKLFF. CDR3 in DNA: TGTGCCACCAGCAGATCCGGGACAGATAATGAAAAACTGTTTTTT. Combining the CDR3 with reference TRBV15 and TRBJ1-4 gives the whole variable domain DAMVIQNPRYQVTQFGKPVTLSCSQTLNHNVMYWYQQKSSQAPKLLFHYYDKDFNNEADTPDNFQSRRPNTSFCFLDIRSPGLGDTAMYLCATSRSGTDNEKLFFGSGTQLSVL.

This chain uses TRBV5-8 with TRBJ2-3; 12 nucleotides agree with TRBD1. Germline V gene sequence: CDR1 SGHTS, CDR2 YDEGEE. The length of the CDR3 is 15 residues. The V gene end was trimmed by 4 bases and the J gene end by 4 bases; junction bases not matched to a gene: 4. The CDR3 sequence is CASSIGTGGADTQYF. Here the CDR3 DNA reads TGTGCCAGCAGCATCGGGACAGGGGGCGCAGATACGCAGTATTTT.

This clone was found many times. The genes are TRBV6-4 and TRBJ2-3; D possibly corresponds to TRBD2 (8 bases). The CDR3 is made up of 15 amino acids. V dropped 7 bases and J dropped 4 bases, with 18 bases sitting between them. CDR1 MRHNA and CDR2 SNTAGT come from the germline V gene. CDR3 in amino acids: CASTTGGTEADTQYF. CDR3 DNA sequence: TGTGCCAGCACCACGGGGGGGACAGAGGCAGATACGCAGTATTTT.

This clone was detected once. The rearrangement uses TRBV19 and TRBJ2-1, with D possibly TRBD2 on 5 matching bases. Trimming shortened V by 4 bases and J by 3 bases, and 22 bases separated the two germline ends. Per germline, CDR1 LNHDA and CDR2 SQIVND (reference sequence). The CDR3 totals 18 residues. CDR3 amino acids: CASSNPVALRDHYNEQFF. The CDR3 DNA sequence: TGTGCCAGTAGTAATCCCGTAGCGTTGCGTGACCACTACAATGAGCAGTTCTTC.

This clone was picked up a small number of times. V is TRBV4-3 and J is TRBJ2-3; 9 bases map to TRBD2. J was trimmed by 12 bases and V by 3 bases; bases with no gene match: 13. The CDR3 contains 15 residues. Germline assignment: CDR1 LGHNA and CDR2 YSLEER. As DNA, the CDR3 is TGCGCCAGCAGCCACGGGCTAGCGGGGAACATAGGCCAGTATTTT. As protein: CASSHGLAGNIGQYF.

On this clone: At one of its ends the junction is not consistent with the germline gene, which may arise from a read error. The chain joins TRBV7-7 to TRBJ2-7, with 8 bases aligning to TRBD1. The CDR3 has 14 amino acids. CDR1 is SSHAT and CDR2 is FNYEAQ in the germline V gene (reference sequence). The CDR3, as DNA: TGTGCTAGCAGCCCCGGGACAGGAAGCGACGAGCAGTACTTC. It encodes CASSPGTGSDEQYF.

This clone was recorded a few times. This chain connects TRBV2 to TRBJ1-5; no clear D gene. Trimming left V 3 bases short and J 4 bases short, with 13 bases between. This CDR3 has 15 amino acids. Per the germline V gene, CDR1 is SNHLY and CDR2 is FYNNEI. CDR3 nucleotide sequence: TGTGCCAGCAGTGAGGTTTCGGGTTGGAATCAGCCCCAGCATTTT. Encoded protein: CASSEVSGWNQPQHF. Drawing the rest from reference TRBV2 and TRBJ1-5, the complete variable domain is EPEVTQTPSHQVTQMGQEVILRCVPISNHLYFYWYRQILGQKVEFLVSFYNNEISEKSEIFDDQFSVERPDGSNFTLKIRSTKLEDSAMYFCASSEVSGWNQPQHFGDGTRLSIL.

The rearrangement uses TRBV27 and TRBJ2-1; 8 bases fit TRBD2. V lost 0 bases to trimming and J lost 8 bases; unmatched junction nucleotides: 6. Per the germline V gene, CDR1 is MNHEY and CDR2 is SMNVEV (reference sequence). This CDR3 contains 15 residues. The CDR3 region is CASSLSFSGKYEQFF. For the CDR3, the DNA is TGTGCCAGCAGTTTATCGTTTAGCGGGAAGTATGAGCAGTTCTTC.

The chain employs TRBV9 and TRBJ1-5; 10 nucleotides match TRBD1. CDR3 length equals 15 residues. CDR1 is SGDLS, CDR2 YYNGEE, per germline. With 3 bases clipped from V and 2 bases from J, the junction kept 2 bases outside the gene matches. Written as DNA, the CDR3 is TGTGCCAGCAGCGCCGGGACAGGGGGCAATCAGCCCCAGCATTTT. Its translation is CASSAGTGGNQPQHF.

The rearrangement uses TRBV19 and TRBJ1-5; D not certain. V was clipped by 3 bases and J by 9 bases, with 12 bases between them. From germline, CDR1 is LNHDA and CDR2 SQIVND (reference sequence). The CDR3 is 13 amino acids. Here the CDR3 reads CASSIGGGGPQHF. Here the CDR3 DNA reads TGTGCCAGTAGTATCGGAGGTGGAGGGCCCCAGCATTTT.

This chain connects TRBV7-9 to TRBJ1-6; TRBD1 is a possible D gene (5 bases). V was pared by 4 bases and J by 6 bases, with 13 bases between. The CDR3 has 15 amino acids. Per germline, CDR1 SEHNR and CDR2 FQNEAQ (reference sequence). The CDR3 sequence is CASSYDSYRNSPLHF. Here the CDR3 DNA reads TGTGCCAGCAGCTATGACAGCTATCGTAATTCACCCCTCCACTTT.

The chain carries TRBV4-3 and TRBJ2-7, with 8 bases lining up with TRBD1. CDR1 is LGHNA, CDR2 YSLEER, per germline. This CDR3 spans 14 amino acids. The V segment lost 3 bases and the J segment 6 bases; nucleotides outside the gene matches: 7. CDR3 in DNA: TGCGCCAGCAGCCAGGCGGACAGGGTAGGCGAGCAGTACTTC. This gives the protein CASSQADRVGEQYF.